The 32 T cell receptor beta chains presented below share a single source sample, sequenced in a study of T cells in Graves' hyperthyroidism and ophthalmopathy. TCR beta CDR3 region amplification was performed from RNA transcripts. Using the HTBI primer set, a first-round RT-PCR was run on the TCR CDR3. MiXCR was run by TCRdb on the multiplex PCR reads, yielding one entry per CDR3 protein. This sample carries about 160,000 distinct CDR3 sequences, 8% to 9.5% of them seen once, and the ten largest clones take approximately 20%. Sequencing was performed on blood. Receptor source: a woman aged 18-29 years with Graves' hyperthyroidism that later progressed to Graves' ophthalmopathy.

This clonotype was picked up many times. V gene TRBV24-1 combines with J gene TRBJ1-2; TRBD1 is a possible D gene (5 bases). Germline V CDR1 and CDR2: KGHDR, SFDVKD. V lost 7 bases to trimming and J lost 0 bases, with 11 bases between them. The CDR3 consists of 14 residues. The CDR3 DNA is TGTGCCACCAGCAGGGACGGAACTAACTATGGCTACACCTTC. Amino acid sequence: CATSRDGTNYGYTF.

This clonotype occurred many times. The V gene is TRBV12-3 or TRBV12-4, the J gene TRBJ1-6; TRBD1 matches at 10 bases. V gave up 3 bases and J gave up 9 bases; unmatched junction bases: 17. CDR3 length: 19 residues. The DNA of the CDR3 is TGTGCCAGCAGTTTTTCCCTGCGGGACAGGGGTTATATAATTTCACCCCTCCACTTT. The encoded protein is CASSFSLRDRGYIISPLHF.

The chain uses TRBV9 and TRBJ2-1; no clear D. From germline, CDR1 is SGDLS and CDR2 YYNGEE. This CDR3 spans 14 amino acids. The V end lost 4 bases, the J end lost 12 bases, and 20 bases lay between the germline ends. The CDR3 bases are TGTGCCAGCAGCTTAAGATCCCACAACACCGTGCAGTTCTTC. The encoded protein is CASSLRSHNTVQFF.

This clonotype was seen more than once but under ten times. This chain connects TRBV29-1 to TRBJ2-5; the D call may be TRBD1 or TRBD2 (5 bases each). Trimming took 7 bases from V and 5 from J, leaving 17 bases between them. Germline V CDR1 and CDR2: SQVTM, ANQGSEA. The CDR3 is 13 amino acids. Here the CDR3 DNA reads TGCAGCGCTGGGGGATTATTGATCGAGACCCAGTACTTC. Its translation: CSAGGLLIETQYF.

This clonotype was seen repeatedly, ten times or more. V usage is TRBV19 and J usage is TRBJ2-1; D tentatively reads TRBD1 or TRBD2 (5 bases each). Germline values: CDR1 LNHDA, CDR2 SQIVND (reference sequence). CDR3 length: 15 amino acids. The ends were cut back, 2 bases at V and 5 bases at J, with 13 bases in the middle. The DNA for the CDR3 is TGTGCCAGTAGTATAAGGGGAGTCAGTAACAATGAGCAGTTCTTC. As protein: CASSIRGVSNNEQFF.

On this clonotype itself: A much larger clone lies a single base off, so this may be a read error. V usage is TRBV14 and J usage is TRBJ2-1; 10 bases line up with TRBD1. J was trimmed by 4 bases and V by 8 bases; bases with no gene match: 8. The CDR3 sequence is 15 residues long. CDR1 and CDR2 from the germline V gene are SGHDN and FVKESK. The CDR3 bases are TGTGCCAGCGGTCGGACAGGGGGTGGGTACAATGAGCAGTTCTTC. Its translation is CASGRTGGGYNEQFF. The full variable domain, completed using reference TRBV14 and TRBJ2-1, is EAGVTQFPSHSVIEKGQTVTLRCDPISGHDNLYWYRRVMGKEIKFLLHFVKESKQDESGMPNNRFLAERTGGTYSTLKVQPAELEDSGVYFCASGRTGGGYNEQFFGPGTRLTVL.

CDR3: CSASGGWDNEQFF. In DNA form, the CDR3 reads TGCAGTGCTAGCGGGGGGTGGGATAATGAGCAGTTCTTC. The chain joins TRBV20-1 to TRBJ2-1; TRBD2 matches 7 bases. Germline V gives CDR1 DFQATT, CDR2 SNEGSKA (reference sequence). The V and J ends lost 3 bases and 7 bases, in that order; junction bases with no gene match: 6. The CDR3 runs 13 residues.

This clonotype was seen a few times. The chain combines TRBV9 with TRBJ2-5; 9 bases align to TRBD2. J lost 2 bases, V lost 2 bases, and 1 base had no gene match. Germline loops: CDR1 SGDLS, CDR2 YYNGEE. The CDR3 length is 14 residues. CDR3 amino acids: CASSVAGGQETQYF. The CDR3 DNA reads TGTGCCAGCAGCGTGGCGGGGGGGCAAGAGACCCAGTACTTC.

This clonotype was seen a handful of times. This chain uses TRBV15 with TRBJ1-5, with D possibly being TRBD1 (5 bases). V was pared by 4 bases and J by 5 bases, with 12 bases between. The germline gives CDR1 LNHNV, CDR2 YYDKDF (reference sequence). This CDR3 region has 14 residues. In nucleotides, the CDR3 is TGTGCCACCAGCATCTCAGGGAGTTATCAGCCCCAGCATTTT. Amino acid sequence: CATSISGSYQPQHF.

This clonotype was seen at least ten times. The chain has TRBV5-1 and TRBJ1-2, with TRBD1 as a possible D gene (5 bases). Per germline, CDR1 SGHRS and CDR2 YFSETQ. Trimming removed 3 bases at V and 8 bases at J, with 20 bases between. The length of the CDR3 is 15 residues. The chain's CDR3 is CASSYYRGTLVGYTF. The CDR3 nucleotides read TGCGCCAGCAGCTACTACCGCGGGACGCTGGTCGGCTACACCTTC.

This clonotype has a handful of counts. This chain uses TRBV19 with TRBJ1-2, with D uncertain. Trimming removed 0 bases from V and 4 bases from J, with 12 bases in between. Germline V gives CDR1 LNHDA, CDR2 SQIVND (reference sequence). This CDR3 has 15 residues. DNA for the CDR3: TGTGCCAGTAGTATAGATCGAGTCAGGCCCTATGGCTACACCTTC. Its protein is CASSIDRVRPYGYTF.

This clonotype was seen many times. The gene calls are TRBV28 and TRBJ1-5; D is perhaps TRBD1 (6 bases). Trimming pared 2 bases from V and 6 bases from J, leaving 11 bases between. Per germline, CDR1 MDHEN and CDR2 SYDVKM. The CDR3 is 14 amino acids. CDR3 sequence (DNA): TGTGCCAGCAGTTTAGGCCGGGGGCTTCAGCCCCAGCATTTT. Translation gives CASSLGRGLQPQHF. The full variable domain, in which reference TRBV28 and TRBJ1-5 provide the parts outside the CDR3, is DVKVTQSSRYLVKRTGEKVFLECVQDMDHENMFWYRQDPGLGLRLIYFSYDVKMKEKGDIPEGYSVSREKKERFSLILESASTNQTSMYLCASSLGRGLQPQHFGDGTRLSIL.

Ten or more counts support this clonotype. The rearrangement uses TRBV24-1 and TRBJ1-2, with D maybe TRBD1 (5 bases). This CDR3 has 13 residues. Germline V gives CDR1 KGHDR, CDR2 SFDVKD. V was trimmed by 7 bases and J by 4 bases, leaving 12 bases between them. CDR3 amino acids: CATSGPGGYGYTF. The CDR3 DNA follows: TGTGCCACCAGCGGTCCGGGGGGCTATGGCTACACCTTC.

This clonotype has a handful of counts. The gene calls are TRBV9 and TRBJ2-3, with 7 nucleotides matching TRBD2. The CDR3 totals 14 residues. The germline CDR1 and CDR2 sequences are SGDLS and YYNGEE. The ends lost 6 bases at V and 2 bases at J; junction bases unmatched: 6. The CDR3, as DNA: TGTGCCAGCAATCAGCGGGGCCTCACAGATACGCAGTATTTT. This translates into CASNQRGLTDTQYF. Based on the CDR3 plus reference TRBV9 and TRBJ2-3, the full variable domain is DSGVTQTPKHLITATGQRVTLRCSPRSGDLSVYWYQQSLDQGLQFLIQYYNGEERAKGNILERFSAQQFPDLHSELNLSSLELGDSALYFCASNQRGLTDTQYFGPGTRLTVL.

This clonotype was recorded at least ten times. V gene TRBV12-3 or TRBV12-4 combines with J gene TRBJ2-2, with a weak D call TRBD1 (6 bases). The CDR3 is 16 amino acids. Trimming took off 5 bases at V and 0 bases at J, with 13 bases between the two ends. CDR3 coding DNA: TGTGCCAGCAGTAGGATGACAGGCGCGAACACCGGGGAGCTGTTTTTT. Protein product: CASSRMTGANTGELFF.

This clonotype has a count of ten or more. V gene TRBV9 combines with J gene TRBJ2-1; 12 positions agree with TRBD2. V lost 0 bases, J lost 7 bases, and 2 bases stayed unmatched. Germline CDR1 and CDR2: SGDLS and YYNGEE. The CDR3 length is 15 residues. The CDR3 is CASSVETSGRNEQFF. As DNA, the CDR3 is TGTGCCAGCAGCGTAGAGACTAGCGGGAGAAATGAGCAGTTCTTC.

This chain connects TRBV10-1 to TRBJ2-3; no clear D. Germline V CDR1 and CDR2: WNHNN, SYGVQD (reference sequence). Trimming left V 5 bases short and J 2 bases short, with 14 bases between. The CDR3 loop spans 15 amino acids. The CDR3 region is CASSFGRPDTDTQYF. CDR3 coding DNA: TGCGCCAGCAGTTTCGGTCGACCTGACACAGATACGCAGTATTTT.

There are many counts of this clonotype. The V gene is TRBV7-2, the J gene TRBJ2-7, with TRBD2 identical over 10 bases. This CDR3 has 16 residues. The V and J ends lost 5 bases and 0 bases, in that order; junction bases with no gene match: 7. The germline V gene encodes CDR1 SGHTA and CDR2 FQGNSA. CDR3 in DNA: TGTGCCAGCAGCAGAGCGGGGGGGCCGAGCTCCTACGAGCAGTACTTC. Its translation is CASSRAGGPSSYEQYF.

Concerning this clonotype itself: A read error may be the cause here, since a much bigger clone is one base away. This chain uses TRBV9 with TRBJ1-1; no reliable D call. Germline V gene lookup returns CDR1 SGDLS and CDR2 YYNGEE. V gave up 3 bases and J gave up 3 bases, with 15 bases separating them. This CDR3 is built from 15 residues. The DNA for the CDR3 is TGTGCCAGCAGCGACCAAAGCGCCGGCGACACTGAAGCTTTCTTT. It yields the protein CASSDQSAGDTEAFF.

This clonotype was found many times. The genes are TRBV11-1 and TRBJ1-1; tentative D call: TRBD1 (5 bases). The CDR3 is 13 amino acids. Looked up from germline, CDR1 is SGHAT and CDR2 is FQDESV (reference sequence). V was pared by 5 bases and J by 2 bases, with 9 bases between. CDR3 residues: CASSRGGNTEAFF. The CDR3 nucleotides are TGTGCCAGCAGCCGGGGGGGAAACACTGAAGCTTTCTTT.

This clonotype appeared many times. V and J are TRBV9 and TRBJ2-3; 8 nucleotides match TRBD2. The CDR3 covers 16 residues. Germline V gene data show CDR1 as SGDLS and CDR2 as YYNGEE. V trimming: 2 bases; J trimming: 3 bases; junction bases outside the gene matches: 8. Here the CDR3 DNA reads TGTGCCAGCAGCGTCTCGAGCGGGAGTGGTACAGATACGCAGTATTTT. It translates to CASSVSSGSGTDTQYF.

This clonotype showed up many times. The CDR3 DNA is TGTGCCTGGAGCCCCTTCAATGGCAATCAGCCCCAGCATTTT. The encoded protein is CAWSPFNGNQPQHF. The chain joins TRBV30 to TRBJ1-5; the D is unclear. The CDR3 runs 14 residues. Germline CDR1 GTSNPN, CDR2 SVGIG (reference sequence). Trimming left V 3 bases short and J 2 bases short, with 11 bases between.

The chain carries TRBV18 and TRBJ2-2; no clear D gene. With 5 bases removed from V and 2 bases from J, the gap between germline ends came to 3 bases. From germline, CDR1 is KGHSH and CDR2 LQKENI. CDR3 length: 12 amino acids. This CDR3 is CASSTNTGELFF. The CDR3 region has the DNA TGTGCCAGCTCAACAAACACCGGGGAGCTGTTTTTT.

This clonotype was found many times. The chain employs TRBV15 and TRBJ1-2; a possible D gene is TRBD1 (6 bases). CDR1 is LNHNV and CDR2 is YYDKDF in the germline V gene (reference sequence). This CDR3 spans 16 amino acids. V dropped 1 base and J dropped 4 bases, with 16 bases sitting between them. CDR3 coding DNA: TGTGCCACCAGCAGAGCTCGGCACAGGGCTCCCTATGGCTACACCTTC. It is translated as CATSRARHRAPYGYTF.

This clonotype was observed many times. The chain joins TRBV28 to TRBJ1-2, with D maybe TRBD1 (6 bases). The CDR3 length is 16 residues. The V gene lost 4 bases and the J gene lost 2 bases, with 17 bases spanning the gap. The germline V gene encodes CDR1 MDHEN and CDR2 SYDVKM. CDR3 coding DNA: TGTGCCAGCAGTTCCGCCGAGGGGCAGGGGAACTATGGCTACACCTTC. It is translated as CASSSAEGQGNYGYTF.

This clonotype was observed many times. This chain uses TRBV5-8 with TRBJ1-5, with TRBD1 matching over 9 bases. V was clipped by 3 bases and J by 3 bases; unmatched bases: 10. In germline, CDR1 is SGHTS, CDR2 YDEGEE. This CDR3 comprises 17 residues. As DNA, the CDR3 is TGTGCCAGCAGCTCGACAGGGGGAGGTTTGGACAATCAGCCCCAGCATTTT. It is translated as CASSSTGGGLDNQPQHF. Filled out from reference TRBV5-8 and TRBJ1-5, the complete variable domain reads EAGVTQSPTHLIKTRGQQATLRCSPISGHTSVYWYQQALGLGLQFLLWYDEGEERNRGNFPPRFSGRQFPNYSSELNVNALELEDSALYLCASSSTGGGLDNQPQHFGDGTRLSIL.

This clonotype occurred a few times. The chain has TRBV5-1 and TRBJ2-5; D may be TRBD1 or TRBD2 (5 bases each). The CDR3 consists of 15 residues. Germline-derived CDR1 and CDR2 are SGHRS and YFSETQ. V lost 1 base and J 2 bases, leaving 12 bases between the germline ends. The CDR3 sequence: CASSLYPGAQETQYF. CDR3 bases: TGCGCCAGCAGCTTGTATCCCGGGGCGCAAGAGACCCAGTACTTC.

This clonotype was counted between two and nine times. The V and J genes are TRBV7-9 and TRBJ1-6; D is unclear. The CDR3 contains 18 residues. The ends were cut back, 7 bases at V and 0 bases at J, with 19 bases in the middle. The V gene's germline CDR1 is SEHNR and CDR2 FQNEAQ (reference sequence). The CDR3 sequence is CASTLKAGESSYNSPLHF. The CDR3 DNA follows: TGTGCCAGCACCCTAAAGGCCGGGGAAAGCTCCTATAATTCACCCCTCCACTTT.

This clonotype was detected many times. This rearrangement joins TRBV5-1 to TRBJ2-1; TRBD1 matches at 9 bases. The length of the CDR3 is 18 residues. V was pared by 0 bases and J by 8 bases, with 15 bases of the junction left unmatched. In germline, CDR1 is SGHRS, CDR2 YFSETQ. The CDR3 sequence is CASSLGGSGTGFIDEQFF. Here the CDR3 DNA reads TGCGCCAGCAGCTTGGGAGGGTCCGGGACAGGGTTTATCGATGAGCAGTTCTTC.

This clonotype was picked up many times. This sequence joins TRBV28 and TRBJ2-3, with TRBD2 matching 9 bases. The CDR3 contains 16 residues. J gave up 6 bases and V 1 base, and 8 bases lay outside the gene matches. Germline CDR1 MDHEN, CDR2 SYDVKM. The chain's CDR3 is CASSLYPSGAIDTQYF. The CDR3 DNA reads TGTGCCAGCAGTTTATACCCTAGCGGGGCCATCGATACGCAGTATTTT.

This clonotype was seen ten or more times. V gene TRBV11-2 combines with J gene TRBJ2-2; D possibly corresponds to TRBD2 (6 bases). V lost 5 bases and J lost 1, with 11 bases in between. Germline CDR1 and CDR2: SGHAT and FQNNGV. CDR3 size: 15 residues. CDR3 sequence reads: CASSPRSGNTGELFF. CDR3 in DNA: TGTGCCAGCAGCCCCCGTAGCGGGAACACCGGGGAGCTGTTTTTT.

In its sample, this clonotype was seen many times. The chain carries TRBV18 and TRBJ1-1; no definite D call. The V gene lost 5 bases and the J gene lost 5 bases, with 9 bases spanning the gap. The germline V gene encodes CDR1 KGHSH and CDR2 LQKENI. CDR3 length equals 12 residues. The CDR3 region has the DNA TGTGCCAGCTCAGCATCCTCAACTGAAGCTTTCTTT. Protein sequence: CASSASSTEAFF.